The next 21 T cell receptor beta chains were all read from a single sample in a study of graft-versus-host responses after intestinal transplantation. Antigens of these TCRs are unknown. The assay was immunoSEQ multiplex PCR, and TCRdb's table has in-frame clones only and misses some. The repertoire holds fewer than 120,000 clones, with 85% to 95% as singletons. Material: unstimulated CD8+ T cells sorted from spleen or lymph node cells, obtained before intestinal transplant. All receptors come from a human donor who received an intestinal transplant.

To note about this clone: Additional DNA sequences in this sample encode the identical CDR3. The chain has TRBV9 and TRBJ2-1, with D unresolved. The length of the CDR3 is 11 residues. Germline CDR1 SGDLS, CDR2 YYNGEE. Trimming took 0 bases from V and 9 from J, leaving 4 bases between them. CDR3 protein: CASSVAGEQFF. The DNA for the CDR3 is TGTGCCAGCAGCGTAGCTGGTGAGCAGTTCTTC.

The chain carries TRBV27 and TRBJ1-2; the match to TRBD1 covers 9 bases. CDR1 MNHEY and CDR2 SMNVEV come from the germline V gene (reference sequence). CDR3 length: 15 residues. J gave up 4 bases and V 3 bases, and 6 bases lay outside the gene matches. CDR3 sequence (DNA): TGTGCCAGCAGTTTGACCGGGACAGGGTCCTATGGCTACACCTTC. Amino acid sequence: CASSLTGTGSYGYTF.

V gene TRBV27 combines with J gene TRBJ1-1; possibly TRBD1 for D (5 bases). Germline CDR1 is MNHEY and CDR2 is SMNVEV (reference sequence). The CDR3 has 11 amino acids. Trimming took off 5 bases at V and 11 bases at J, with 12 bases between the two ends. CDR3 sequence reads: CASSPGGEAFF. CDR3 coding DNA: TGTGCCAGCAGTCCCGGGGGGGAGGCTTTCTTT.

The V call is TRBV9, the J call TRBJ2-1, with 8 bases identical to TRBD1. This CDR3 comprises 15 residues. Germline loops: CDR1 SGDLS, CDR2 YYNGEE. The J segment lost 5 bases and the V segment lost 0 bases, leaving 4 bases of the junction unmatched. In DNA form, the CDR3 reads TGTGCCAGCAGCGTAGAAGACAGGGGCCACAATGAGCAGTTCTTC. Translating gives CASSVEDRGHNEQFF.

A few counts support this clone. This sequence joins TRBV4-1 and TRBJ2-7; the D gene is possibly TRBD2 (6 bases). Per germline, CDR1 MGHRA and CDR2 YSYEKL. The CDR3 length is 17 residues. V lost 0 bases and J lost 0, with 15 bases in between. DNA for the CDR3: TGCGCCAGCAGCCAAGATGCGGCGGGATTGTCCTCCTACGAGCAGTACTTC. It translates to CASSQDAAGLSSYEQYF.

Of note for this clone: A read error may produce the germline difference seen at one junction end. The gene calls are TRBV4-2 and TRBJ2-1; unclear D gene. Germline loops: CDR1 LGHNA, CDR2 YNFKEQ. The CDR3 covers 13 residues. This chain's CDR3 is CASSQDLGNYQVF. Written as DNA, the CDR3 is TGTGCCAGCAGCCAAGATTTGGGGAACTATCAGGTCTTC.

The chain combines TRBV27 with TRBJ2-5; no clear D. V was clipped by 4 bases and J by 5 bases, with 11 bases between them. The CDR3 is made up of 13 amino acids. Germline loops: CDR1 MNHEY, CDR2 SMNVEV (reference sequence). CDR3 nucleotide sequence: TGTGCCAGCAGTTGGACCCGGCGGGAGACCCAGTACTTC. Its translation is CASSWTRRETQYF.

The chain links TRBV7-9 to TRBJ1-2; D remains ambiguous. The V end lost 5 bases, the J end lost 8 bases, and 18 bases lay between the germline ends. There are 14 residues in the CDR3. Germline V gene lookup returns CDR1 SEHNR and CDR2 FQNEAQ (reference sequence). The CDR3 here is CASSRRLDPRGYTF. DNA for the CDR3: TGTGCCAGCAGCCGACGGTTGGATCCACGCGGCTACACCTTC.

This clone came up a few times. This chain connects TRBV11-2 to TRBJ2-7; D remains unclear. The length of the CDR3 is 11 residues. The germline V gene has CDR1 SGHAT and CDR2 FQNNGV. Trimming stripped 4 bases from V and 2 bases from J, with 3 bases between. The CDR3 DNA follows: TGTGCCAGCAGCTCGCCCTACGAGCAGTACTTC. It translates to CASSSPYEQYF.

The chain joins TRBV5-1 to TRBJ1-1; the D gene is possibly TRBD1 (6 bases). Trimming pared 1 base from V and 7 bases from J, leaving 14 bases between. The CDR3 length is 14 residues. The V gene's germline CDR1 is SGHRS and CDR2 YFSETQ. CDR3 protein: CASSLTGTHNEAFF. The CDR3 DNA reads TGCGCCAGCAGCTTGACCGGGACACATAATGAAGCTTTCTTT.

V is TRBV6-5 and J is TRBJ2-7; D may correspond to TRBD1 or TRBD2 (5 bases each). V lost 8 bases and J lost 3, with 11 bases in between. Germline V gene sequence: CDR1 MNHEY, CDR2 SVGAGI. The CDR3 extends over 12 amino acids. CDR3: CASGTGFYEQYF. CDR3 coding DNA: TGTGCCAGCGGGACGGGATTCTACGAGCAGTACTTC.

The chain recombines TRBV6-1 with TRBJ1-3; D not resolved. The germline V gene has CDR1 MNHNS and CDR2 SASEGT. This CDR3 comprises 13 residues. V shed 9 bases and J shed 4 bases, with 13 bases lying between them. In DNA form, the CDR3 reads TGTGCCAGGCTGACCCTAGTGGGAAACACCATATATTTT. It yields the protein CARLTLVGNTIYF.

The CDR3 region is CASTLEVEDTQYF. The CDR3 coding sequence is TGTGCCAGCACGTTGGAGGTGGAAGATACGCAGTATTTT. The chain joins TRBV2 to TRBJ2-3; possible D gene TRBD2, 5 bases. The CDR3 covers 13 residues. V was pared by 7 bases and J by 5 bases, with 13 bases between. Germline CDR1 and CDR2: SNHLY and FYNNEI. The full variable domain, its missing parts supplied by reference TRBV2 and TRBJ2-3, is EPEVTQTPSHQVTQMGQEVILRCVPISNHLYFYWYRQILGQKVEFLVSFYNNEISEKSEIFDDQFSVERPDGSNFTLKIRSTKLEDSAMYFCASTLEVEDTQYFGPGTRLTVL.

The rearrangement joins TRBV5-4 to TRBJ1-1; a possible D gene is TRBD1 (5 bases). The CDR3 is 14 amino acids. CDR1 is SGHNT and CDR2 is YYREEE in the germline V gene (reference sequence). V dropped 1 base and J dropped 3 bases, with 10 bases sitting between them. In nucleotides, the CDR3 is TGTGCCAGCAGCTTGAGGGGTGAGTACACTGAAGCTTTCTTT. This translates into CASSLRGEYTEAFF.

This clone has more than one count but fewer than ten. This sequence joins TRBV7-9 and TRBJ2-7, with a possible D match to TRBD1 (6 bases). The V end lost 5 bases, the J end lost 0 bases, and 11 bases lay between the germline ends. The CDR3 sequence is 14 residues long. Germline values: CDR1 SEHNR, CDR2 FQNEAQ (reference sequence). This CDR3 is CASSPRDNSYEQYF. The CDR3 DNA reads TGTGCCAGCAGCCCCAGGGACAACTCCTACGAGCAGTACTTC.

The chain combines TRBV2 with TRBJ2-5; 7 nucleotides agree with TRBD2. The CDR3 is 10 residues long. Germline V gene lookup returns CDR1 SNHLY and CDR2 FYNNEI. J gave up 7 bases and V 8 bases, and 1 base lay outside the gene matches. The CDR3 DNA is TGTGCCAGCCGCGGGGGGACCCAGTACTTC. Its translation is CASRGGTQYF.

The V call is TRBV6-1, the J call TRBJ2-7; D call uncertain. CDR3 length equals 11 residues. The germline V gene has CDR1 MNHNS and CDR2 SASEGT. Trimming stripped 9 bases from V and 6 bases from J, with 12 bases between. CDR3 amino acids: CASDSLGEQYF. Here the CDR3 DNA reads TGTGCCAGTGACTCGCTAGGCGAGCAGTACTTC.

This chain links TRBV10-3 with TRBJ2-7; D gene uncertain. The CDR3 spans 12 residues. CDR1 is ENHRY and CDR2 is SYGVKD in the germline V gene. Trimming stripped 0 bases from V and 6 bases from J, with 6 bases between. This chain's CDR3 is CAISESATEQYF. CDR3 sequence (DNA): TGTGCCATCAGTGAGTCGGCTACCGAGCAGTACTTC.

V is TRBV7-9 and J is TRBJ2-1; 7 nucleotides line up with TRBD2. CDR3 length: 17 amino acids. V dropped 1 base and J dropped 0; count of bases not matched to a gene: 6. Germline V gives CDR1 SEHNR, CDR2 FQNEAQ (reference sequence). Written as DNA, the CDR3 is TGTGCCAGCAGCTTAGTCGTTCGCGGGAGCTCCTACAATGAGCAGTTCTTC. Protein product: CASSLVVRGSSYNEQFF.

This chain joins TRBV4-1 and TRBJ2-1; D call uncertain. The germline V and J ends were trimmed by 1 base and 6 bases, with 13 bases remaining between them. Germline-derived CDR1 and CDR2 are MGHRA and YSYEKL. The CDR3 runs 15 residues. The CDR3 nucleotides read TGCGCCAGCAGCCAAGTGGGTCTCGGGCCCAATGAGCAGTTCTTC. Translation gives CASSQVGLGPNEQFF.

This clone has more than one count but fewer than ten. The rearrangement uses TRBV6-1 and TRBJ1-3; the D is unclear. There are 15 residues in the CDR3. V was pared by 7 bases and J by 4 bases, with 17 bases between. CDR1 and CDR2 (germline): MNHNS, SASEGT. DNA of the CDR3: TGTGCCAGCAACGAAGGGCGTTCGGGCGGAAACACCATATATTTT. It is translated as CASNEGRSGGNTIYF.